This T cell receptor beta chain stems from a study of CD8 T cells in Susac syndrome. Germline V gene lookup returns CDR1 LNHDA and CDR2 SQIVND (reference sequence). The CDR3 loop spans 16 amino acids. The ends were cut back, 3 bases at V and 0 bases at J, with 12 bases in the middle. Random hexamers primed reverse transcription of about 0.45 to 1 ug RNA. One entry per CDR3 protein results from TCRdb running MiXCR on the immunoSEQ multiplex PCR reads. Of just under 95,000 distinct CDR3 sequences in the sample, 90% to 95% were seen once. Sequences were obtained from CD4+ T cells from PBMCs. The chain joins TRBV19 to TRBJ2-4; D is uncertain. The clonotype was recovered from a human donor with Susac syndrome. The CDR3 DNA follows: TGTGCCAGTAGTATCCAAACAAGAGGAGCCAAAAACATTCAGTACTTC. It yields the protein CASSIQTRGAKNIQYF.